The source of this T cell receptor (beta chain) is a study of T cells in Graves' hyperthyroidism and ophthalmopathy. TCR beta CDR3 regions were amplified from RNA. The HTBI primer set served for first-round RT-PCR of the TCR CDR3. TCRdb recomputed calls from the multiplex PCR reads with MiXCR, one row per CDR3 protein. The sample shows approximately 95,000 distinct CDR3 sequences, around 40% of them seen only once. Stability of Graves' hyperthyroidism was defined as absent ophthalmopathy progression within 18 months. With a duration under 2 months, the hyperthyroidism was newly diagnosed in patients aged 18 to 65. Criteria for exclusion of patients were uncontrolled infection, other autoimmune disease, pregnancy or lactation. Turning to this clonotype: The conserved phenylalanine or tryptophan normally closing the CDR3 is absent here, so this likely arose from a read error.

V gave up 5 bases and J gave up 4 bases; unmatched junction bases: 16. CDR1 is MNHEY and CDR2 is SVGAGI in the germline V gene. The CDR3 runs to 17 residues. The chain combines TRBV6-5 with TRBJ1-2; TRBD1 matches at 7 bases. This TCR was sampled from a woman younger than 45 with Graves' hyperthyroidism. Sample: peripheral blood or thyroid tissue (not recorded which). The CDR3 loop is CASSKLAARQGGYGYTL. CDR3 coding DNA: TGTGCCAGCAGTAAACTCGCAGCTCGACAGGGCGGCTATGGCTACACCCTC.